Each of the 7 T cell receptor beta chains below was sequenced from the same sample in a study of T cell repertoires in cytomegalovirus infection. TCRdb passed the reads through MiXCR, listing each CDR3 protein once. The table shows fewer than 550,000 distinct CDR3 sequences, with about 26% occurring only once. What was sequenced was PBMCs. Every receptor here comes from a human donor in good health (CMV status not recorded). Some clones in this sample may be carry-over from other donors' samples.

This clonotype showed up just a few times. This chain links TRBV7-2 with TRBJ2-1; 8 bases agree with TRBD1. Germline V gene data show CDR1 as SGHTA and CDR2 as FQGNSA. The CDR3 length is 16 residues. V lost 5 bases to trimming and J lost 3 bases; unmatched junction nucleotides: 9. The CDR3 loop is CASSPRTGPNYNEQFF. CDR3 DNA: TGTGCCAGCAGCCCCCGGACAGGGCCTAACTACAATGAGCAGTTCTTC. Drawing the rest from reference TRBV7-2 and TRBJ2-1, the complete variable domain is GAGVSQSPSNKVTEKGKDVELRCDPISGHTALYWYRQSLGQGLEFLIYFQGNSAPDKSGLPSDRFSAERTGGSVSTLTIQRTQQEDSAVYLCASSPRTGPNYNEQFFGPGTRLTVL.

This clonotype was detected a few times. V gene TRBV6-2 or TRBV6-3 combines with J gene TRBJ1-1; D is unresolved. This CDR3 is built from 13 residues. Germline loops: CDR1 MNHEY, CDR2 SVGEGT. Deletions cut 5 bases from V and 0 bases from J, with 7 bases between. DNA of the CDR3: TGTGCCAGCAGTCGCCGAGTGAACACTGAAGCTTTCTTT. Encoded protein: CASSRRVNTEAFF.

The gene calls are TRBV7-3 and TRBJ2-1; 9 bases match TRBD1. V was pared by 1 base and J by 8 bases, with 12 bases of the junction left unmatched. The CDR3 spans 17 residues. CDR1 SGHTA and CDR2 FQGTGA come from the germline V gene. CDR3 nucleotides: TGTGCCAGCAGCTTAAGATCTGGGACAGGGAGATCCGATGAGCAGTTCTTC. Protein product: CASSLRSGTGRSDEQFF.

This sequence joins TRBV5-4 and TRBJ2-3; tentatively, D is TRBD2 (6 bases). This CDR3 comprises 13 residues. V was cut by 9 bases and J by 6 bases, with 17 bases left in between. CDR1 and CDR2 (germline): SGHNT, YYREEE (reference sequence). The CDR3 nucleotides read TGTGCCACCACGAGGAGGGGCCGGGATACGCAGTATTTT. It yields the protein CATTRRGRDTQYF.

This clonotype was seen repeatedly, ten times or more. V gene TRBV7-2 combines with J gene TRBJ2-1; a weak D match, TRBD1 (6 bases). The CDR3 extends over 14 amino acids. CDR1 SGHTA and CDR2 FQGNSA come from the germline V gene. Trimming stripped 1 base from V and 7 bases from J, with 11 bases between. The CDR3: CASSLVTQGNEQFF. The CDR3 DNA reads as TGTGCCAGCAGCTTAGTCACCCAGGGGAATGAGCAGTTCTTC.

In DNA, the CDR3 is TGTGCCAGCAGTGATCCCGGACTAGCGAACATTCAGTACTTC. Amino acids: CASSDPGLANIQYF. The chain couples TRBV25-1 to TRBJ2-4; 9 nucleotides agree with TRBD2. CDR1 and CDR2 from the germline V gene are MGHDK and SYGVNS. The V and J ends lost 3 bases and 7 bases, in that order; junction bases with no gene match: 4. The CDR3 covers 14 residues.

The rearrangement uses TRBV30 and TRBJ2-1, with 9 bases matching TRBD2. CDR3 length equals 15 residues. Germline loops: CDR1 GTSNPN, CDR2 SVGIG (reference sequence). Trimming removed 2 bases from V and 3 bases from J; junction bases left unmatched: 5. CDR3 loop: CAWSPGGRGYNEQFF. CDR3 nucleotides: TGTGCCTGGAGTCCGGGCGGGAGGGGCTACAATGAGCAGTTCTTC.